This T cell receptor (beta chain) was observed in a study of T cell changes during pregnancy in multiple sclerosis. Germline CDR1 MNHNY, CDR2 SVGAGI (reference sequence). This CDR3 spans 14 amino acids. The V gene lost 2 bases and the J gene lost 8 bases, with 15 bases spanning the gap. Sequencing used immunoSEQ multiplex PCR; TCRdb keeps in-frame clones, though not all of them. The table has 70,000 to 95,000 clones, just under 95% seen once. The sequence was obtained from a female donor with multiple sclerosis, enrolled in a pregnancy study. The sequenced sample was peripheral blood, obtained in the first trimester of pregnancy. V usage is TRBV6-6 and J usage is TRBJ1-2; D unclear. CDR3: CASSYGEVTGGYTF. The CDR3 DNA is TGTGCCAGCAGTTACGGGGAGGTGACGGGCGGCTACACCTTC.